This TCR beta chain emerged from a study of T cell responses to AZD1222 COVID-19 vaccine. Some clones are missing from TCRdb's copy, which holds only in-frame ones; the method was immunoSEQ multiplex PCR. The sample lists 95,000 to 150,000 clones; 90% were seen once. CDR1 is LGHNA, CDR2 YNFKEQ, per germline. CDR3 length equals 15 residues. The V gene lost 4 bases and the J gene lost 0 bases, with 11 bases spanning the gap. This receptor was identified in an adult in good health. This chain connects TRBV4-2 to TRBJ2-3; TRBD2 is a possible D gene (6 bases). The sequencing used peripheral blood, collected on day 0 of AZD1222 vaccination. In nucleotides, the CDR3 is TGTGCCAGCAGCCTAATAGGAGGGAGCACAGATACGCAGTATTTT. It is translated as CASSLIGGSTDTQYF.